The 17 T cell receptor beta chains below come from one sample, sequenced in a study of blood T cell repertoires in COVID-19. This table comes from immunoSEQ multiplex PCR, and its TCRdb copy is limited to in-frame clones, with some not included. The data show about 76,000 clones, with 70% to 90% seen just once and about a sixth held by the top ten. Sequencing was carried out using peripheral blood. These receptors originate from a woman aged 55 to 70 with acute or convalescent COVID-19.

The sample holds a few counts of this clone. The gene calls are TRBV7-2 and TRBJ1-6; no firm D call. The CDR3 consists of 16 residues. The V gene's germline CDR1 is SGHTA and CDR2 FQGNSA. V was clipped by 1 base and J by 4 bases, with 11 bases between them. CDR3 sequence reads: CASSLGLGGYNSPLHF. The CDR3, as DNA: TGTGCCAGCAGCTTAGGCCTCGGAGGGTATAATTCACCCCTCCACTTT. Drawing the rest from reference TRBV7-2 and TRBJ1-6, the complete variable domain is GAGVSQSPSNKVTEKGKDVELRCDPISGHTALYWYRQSLGQGLEFLIYFQGNSAPDKSGLPSDRFSAERTGGSVSTLTIQRTQQEDSAVYLCASSLGLGGYNSPLHFGNGTRLTVT.

The chain is built from TRBV5-4 and TRBJ2-5; perhaps TRBD1 as D (6 bases). The germline V and J ends were trimmed by 4 bases and 0 bases, with 13 bases remaining between them. Germline V gene sequence: CDR1 SGHNT, CDR2 YYREEE (reference sequence). The CDR3 is 15 amino acids. For the CDR3, the DNA is TGTGCCAGCAGCACAGGGACCGAGTACCAAGAGACCCAGTACTTC. Translating it yields CASSTGTEYQETQYF.

The rearrangement links TRBV14 to TRBJ2-2; D might be TRBD2 (5 bases). This CDR3 spans 13 amino acids. With 0 bases removed from V and 6 bases from J, the gap between germline ends came to 5 bases. The V gene's germline CDR1 is SGHDN and CDR2 FVKESK. The CDR3 spells CASSQELAGELFF. The CDR3 DNA is TGTGCCAGCAGCCAAGAACTAGCCGGGGAGCTGTTTTTT.

V and J are TRBV7-2 and TRBJ1-1; tentative D call: TRBD1 (6 bases). V shed 5 bases and J shed 2 bases, with 18 bases lying between them. The germline gives CDR1 SGHTA, CDR2 FQGNSA. This CDR3 has 16 amino acids. Here the CDR3 reads CASSSQLGAGNTEAFF. The CDR3 nucleotides are TGTGCCAGCAGCAGCCAGTTGGGGGCAGGAAACACTGAAGCTTTCTTT.

The chain is built from TRBV19 and TRBJ2-3; D perhaps matches TRBD2 (6 bases). The CDR3 extends over 13 amino acids. CDR1 is LNHDA and CDR2 is SQIVND in the germline V gene (reference sequence). The V end lost 6 bases, the J end lost 6 bases, and 13 bases lay between the germline ends. CDR3 sequence reads: CASRGLGGDTQYF. The CDR3 bases are TGTGCCAGTAGAGGGTTGGGGGGTGATACGCAGTATTTT.

V and J are TRBV5-1 and TRBJ1-4, with 8 bases identical to TRBD1. The trim removed 4 bases at V and 3 bases at J, leaving 5 bases unmatched. The CDR3 extends over 15 amino acids. CDR1 SGHRS and CDR2 YFSETQ come from the germline V gene. CDR3 protein: CASSNQGAPNEKLFF. CDR3 DNA sequence: TGCGCCAGCAGCAACCAGGGGGCACCTAATGAAAAACTGTTTTTT.

The rearrangement links TRBV27 to TRBJ1-5, with unresolved D. This CDR3 has 16 residues. V was cut by 3 bases and J by 4 bases, with 16 bases left in between. Germline loops: CDR1 MNHEY, CDR2 SMNVEV (reference sequence). Here the CDR3 reads CASSLKPRTENQPQHF. The CDR3 nucleotides read TGTGCCAGCAGTTTGAAGCCTCGTACAGAAAATCAGCCCCAGCATTTT.

The gene calls are TRBV4-1 and TRBJ1-3, with 10 bases that match TRBD1. The germline gives CDR1 MGHRA, CDR2 YSYEKL. Trimming at V came to 1 base and at J to 2 bases, leaving 11 bases not matched to a gene. The CDR3 has 19 residues. The CDR3 sequence: CASSQGVTGGVLPGNTIYF. The DNA for the CDR3 is TGCGCCAGCAGCCAAGGGGTGACAGGGGGCGTTTTGCCTGGAAACACCATATATTTT.

The CDR3 here is CASSTGTQYSTDTQYF. The CDR3 bases are TGTGCCAGCAGCACCGGGACACAATATAGCACAGATACGCAGTATTTT. The chain combines TRBV5-4 with TRBJ2-3, with a weak D call TRBD1 (6 bases). V shed 4 bases and J shed 0 bases, with 15 bases lying between them. This CDR3 is built from 16 residues. Germline values: CDR1 SGHNT, CDR2 YYREEE (reference sequence).

The rearrangement uses TRBV6-6 and TRBJ2-7; D unclear. The CDR3 covers 13 residues. Germline CDR1 MNHNY, CDR2 SVGAGI (reference sequence). V lost 7 bases to trimming and J lost 3 bases, with 13 bases between them. This chain's CDR3 is CASTHTESYEQYV. Written as DNA, the CDR3 is TGTGCCAGCACCCACACAGAGAGCTACGAGCAGTACGTC.

A single count supports this clone. This rearrangement joins TRBV28 to TRBJ1-2, with 9 nucleotides matching TRBD1. CDR1 and CDR2 (germline): MDHEN, SYDVKM. The J segment lost 6 bases and the V segment lost 2 bases, leaving 4 bases of the junction unmatched. The CDR3 has 14 amino acids. The chain's CDR3 is CASSLDRGMDGYTF. In DNA form, the CDR3 reads TGTGCCAGCAGTTTAGACAGGGGGATGGATGGCTACACCTTC.

The chain carries TRBV6-2 or TRBV6-3 and TRBJ2-7; TRBD1 might be the D (5 bases). The CDR3 runs 12 residues. The germline V gene has CDR1 MNHEY and CDR2 SVGEGT. Trimming took off 5 bases at V and 3 bases at J, with 8 bases between the two ends. CDR3 sequence: CASSEQGYEQYF. As DNA, the CDR3 is TGTGCCAGCAGTGAGCAGGGCTACGAGCAGTACTTC.

The V call is TRBV11-3, the J call TRBJ1-1, with TRBD1 as a possible D gene (5 bases). The germline V gene has CDR1 SGHNT and CDR2 YENEEA. Trimming stripped 4 bases from V and 2 bases from J, with 11 bases between. CDR3 size: 14 residues. The CDR3 loop reads CASSSSGVNTEAFF. The DNA for the CDR3 is TGTGCCAGCAGCTCGTCGGGGGTAAACACTGAAGCTTTCTTT.

This chain links TRBV4-1 with TRBJ2-5; the D is unclear. The CDR3 covers 15 residues. Germline CDR1 MGHRA, CDR2 YSYEKL. Deletions cut 0 bases from V and 4 bases from J, with 12 bases between. CDR3 coding DNA: TGCGCCAGCAGCCAAGATAGTCTAGGTATAGAGACCCAGTACTTC. Residues: CASSQDSLGIETQYF.

The chain has TRBV30 and TRBJ2-1, with 12 bases aligning to TRBD2. Germline CDR1 is GTSNPN and CDR2 is SVGIG (reference sequence). The CDR3 consists of 17 residues. The J segment lost 7 bases and the V segment lost 0 bases, leaving 10 bases of the junction unmatched. The chain's CDR3 is CAWSVIQTSGGMNEQFF. The CDR3, as DNA: TGTGCCTGGAGTGTGATCCAAACTAGCGGGGGGATGAATGAGCAGTTCTTC.

The rearrangement joins TRBV5-4 to TRBJ1-1; 10 bases are shared with TRBD1. J gave up 1 base and V 4 bases, and 7 bases lay outside the gene matches. This CDR3 has 16 amino acids. CDR1 and CDR2 from the germline V gene are SGHNT and YYREEE (reference sequence). CDR3 residues: CASSRGQGNTNTEAFF. The CDR3 DNA is TGTGCCAGCAGCCGGGGACAGGGGAATACGAACACTGAAGCTTTCTTT.

The chain carries TRBV3-1 (or the pseudogene TRBV3-2) and TRBJ1-3; no clear D gene. Trimming removed 0 bases at V and 0 bases at J, with 6 bases between. Germline-derived CDR1 and CDR2 are LGHDT and YNNKEL (reference sequence). The length of the CDR3 is 15 residues. This CDR3 reads CASSQELISGNTIYF. DNA for the CDR3: TGTGCCAGCAGCCAAGAATTAATCTCTGGAAACACCATATATTTT.